This T cell receptor (beta chain) appears in the sequencing data of a study of CD8 T cells in Susac syndrome. The CDR3 consists of 16 residues. V was pared by 3 bases and J by 0 bases, with 13 bases between. From blood CD8+ and CD4+ T cells, the TCR beta chain was sequenced. The multiple sclerosis controls, all treatment-naive patients, had relapsing-remitting disease that was stable or active. TEMRA cells were FACS-enriched, and CD8+ and CD4+ T cells were isolated negatively. Reverse transcription used about 0.5 to 1 ug RNA and random hexamers. Multiplex PCR with immunoSEQ amplified the TCR beta CDR3 across 54 Vbeta and 13 Jbeta. TCRdb passed the immunoSEQ multiplex PCR reads through MiXCR, listing each CDR3 protein once. The repertoire holds 150,000 to 200,000 distinct CDR3 sequences, with roughly 92% as singletons.

The genes are TRBV12-3 or TRBV12-4 and TRBJ2-3, with TRBD1 as a possible D gene (5 bases). This receptor was obtained from a human donor with multiple sclerosis. Specimen: CD4+ T cells from PBMCs. The CDR3 DNA is TGTGCCAGCAGTTTGTGGCAGGGCGGTAGCACAGATACGCAGTATTTT. Its translation is CASSLWQGGSTDTQYF.